One and the same sample provided the 31 T cell receptor beta chains below, sequenced in a study of Ad26.COV2.S vaccination and SARS-CoV-2 variants. As for treatment: approximately 18 received Ad26.COV2.S at low or high dose, single or two shots; 5 received placebo; per-sample allocation not given. Sampling happened 63 days after the first vaccine or placebo injection. Using immunoSEQ multiplex PCR, the repertoire was profiled, and TCRdb retains in-frame clones only, with some absent. The top ten clones hold roughly 12% of a sample with approximately 500,000 clones, around nine tenths of them seen once. The sequencing here drew on peripheral blood, taken in a trial of Ad26.COV2.S vaccine versus placebo. Receptor source: a person between 18 and 59 years old who received the Ad26.COV2.S COVID-19 vaccine or a placebo.

The chain carries TRBV11-2 and TRBJ2-2; 14 bases are a match to TRBD2. V gave up 2 bases and J gave up 5 bases; unmatched junction bases: 7. The CDR3 has 18 residues. In germline, CDR1 is SGHAT, CDR2 FQNNGV. CDR3: CASSLTTSGRVGTGELFF. The CDR3 DNA sequence: TGTGCCAGCAGCTTAACGACTAGCGGGAGGGTGGGGACCGGGGAGCTGTTTTTT.

V usage is TRBV18 and J usage is TRBJ1-3; no definite D call. V lost 6 bases to trimming and J lost 5 bases, with 11 bases between them. In germline, CDR1 is KGHSH, CDR2 LQKENI. This CDR3 comprises 13 residues. The CDR3 DNA sequence: TGTGCCAGCTCGCCGGGCCATCGAAACACCATATATTTT. The encoded protein is CASSPGHRNTIYF.

This chain joins TRBV7-3 and TRBJ1-1; tentative D call: TRBD1 (5 bases). Germline CDR1 and CDR2: SGHTA and FQGTGA. V was pared by 1 base and J by 0 bases, with 15 bases between. The CDR3 runs 17 residues. The CDR3 sequence: CASSLIASGKLNTEAFF. CDR3 sequence (DNA): TGTGCCAGCAGCTTAATTGCTTCAGGGAAACTGAACACTGAAGCTTTCTTT.

On this clone: The sample has other DNA sequences that encode this CDR3 too. This chain connects TRBV19 to TRBJ2-7, with D hard to call. Trimming pared 1 base from V and 0 bases from J, leaving 4 bases between. Germline-derived CDR1 and CDR2 are LNHDA and SQIVND (reference sequence). CDR3 size: 13 residues. CDR3 in amino acids: CASSIADSYEQYF. The CDR3 region has the DNA TGTGCCAGTAGTATAGCAGACTCCTACGAGCAGTACTTC.

V gene TRBV5-1 combines with J gene TRBJ2-1, with D possibly matching TRBD2 (6 bases). Germline CDR1 SGHRS, CDR2 YFSETQ. CDR3 size: 12 residues. Trimming cost V 5 bases and J 6 bases, with 9 bases left between them. The CDR3: CASRLASNEQFF. CDR3 coding DNA: TGCGCCAGCAGGCTAGCGAGCAATGAGCAGTTCTTC.

The chain recombines TRBV7-9 with TRBJ1-1, with D possibly TRBD1 on 5 matching bases. Deletions cut 7 bases from V and 0 bases from J, with 18 bases between. Germline V gene sequence: CDR1 SEHNR, CDR2 FQNEAQ (reference sequence). This CDR3 spans 16 amino acids. The CDR3 protein is CASIPLGQGLNTEAFF. In DNA, the CDR3 is TGTGCCAGCATTCCCCTAGGGCAGGGTTTGAACACTGAAGCTTTCTTT. Based on the CDR3 plus reference TRBV7-9 and TRBJ1-1, the full variable domain is DTGVSQNPRHKITKRGQNVTFRCDPISEHNRLYWYRQTLGQGPEFLTYFQNEAQLEKSRLLSDRFSAERPKGSFSTLEIQRTEQGDSAMYLCASIPLGQGLNTEAFFGQGTRLTVV.

The V and J genes are TRBV11-1 and TRBJ2-7; D is unclear. Germline V gene lookup returns CDR1 SGHAT and CDR2 FQDESV (reference sequence). V lost 5 bases, J lost 1 base, and 15 bases lay in between. The CDR3 is made up of 15 amino acids. DNA for the CDR3: TGTGCCAGCAGCCACAGCAGTATTAAATCCTACGAGCAGTACTTC. The encoded protein is CASSHSSIKSYEQYF. The whole variable domain, remainder taken from reference TRBV11-1 and TRBJ2-7, is EAEVAQSPRYKITEKSQAVAFWCDPISGHATLYWYRQILGQGPELLVQFQDESVVDDSQLPKDRFSAERLKGVDSTLKIQPAELGDSAMYLCASSHSSIKSYEQYFGPGTRLTVT.

This clone was recorded only once. The rearrangement links TRBV11-2 to TRBJ2-7; TRBD1 or TRBD2 may be the D gene (5 bases each). CDR3 length equals 14 residues. Looked up from germline, CDR1 is SGHAT and CDR2 is FQNNGV. Trimming shortened V by 5 bases and J by 7 bases, and 18 bases separated the two germline ends. The CDR3, as DNA: TGTGCCAGCAGCCCCCGGTTGGTTGGGGGTGAGCAGTACTTC. This sequence encodes CASSPRLVGGEQYF.

V gene TRBV6-2 or TRBV6-3 combines with J gene TRBJ2-7; the match to TRBD1 covers 7 bases. V was pared by 3 bases and J by 12 bases, with 5 bases of the junction left unmatched. The CDR3 has 11 residues. CDR1 and CDR2 from the germline V gene are MNHEY and SVGEGT. CDR3 protein: CASSYSTGLYF. DNA for the CDR3: TGTGCCAGCAGTTATTCGACAGGGTTGTACTTC.

CDR3 sequence (DNA): TGCGCCAGCAGTCATTCGGCAGGGGGTGCAACTAATGAAAAACTGTTTTTT. It encodes CASSHSAGGATNEKLFF. The chain couples TRBV23-1 to TRBJ1-4; 7 positions match TRBD1. TRBV23-1 is recorded as an ORF, its role being uncertain. The CDR3 extends over 17 amino acids. Trimming at V came to 3 bases and at J to 0 bases, leaving 7 bases not matched to a gene.

The rearrangement links TRBV28 to TRBJ1-1; D perhaps matches TRBD1 (5 bases). Deletions cut 6 bases from V and 10 bases from J, with 15 bases between. CDR3 length equals 12 residues. In germline, CDR1 is MDHEN, CDR2 SYDVKM. The CDR3 DNA reads TGTGCCAGCAGGTCTCCTGGGGGGTCAGCTTTCTTT. This sequence encodes CASRSPGGSAFF.

This rearrangement joins TRBV30 to TRBJ1-2; tentative D call: TRBD1 (5 bases). The CDR3 contains 14 residues. The germline gives CDR1 GTSNPN, CDR2 SVGIG (reference sequence). With 0 bases removed from V and 2 bases from J, the gap between germline ends came to 10 bases. In DNA form, the CDR3 reads TGTGCCTGGAGTGTACGGGCAGGGAACTATGGCTACACCTTC. It is translated as CAWSVRAGNYGYTF. The full variable domain, completed using reference TRBV30 and TRBJ1-2, is SQTIHQWPATLVQPVGSPLSLECTVEGTSNPNLYWYRQAAGRGLQLLFYSVGIGQISSEVPQNLSASRPQDRQFILSSKKLLLSDSGFYLCAWSVRAGNYGYTFGSGTRLTVV.

This clone came up once. The chain uses TRBV11-2 and TRBJ2-1, with TRBD2 identical over 16 bases. This CDR3 region has 16 residues. After removal of 5 bases from V and 10 bases from J, the junction contained 8 bases not matched to a gene. Germline V gene lookup returns CDR1 SGHAT and CDR2 FQNNGV. CDR3 residues: CASSPGLAGGAWEQFF. In nucleotides, the CDR3 is TGTGCCAGCAGCCCGGGACTAGCGGGGGGGGCGTGGGAGCAGTTCTTC.

This rearrangement joins TRBV19 to TRBJ2-2; D not certain. The germline V gene encodes CDR1 LNHDA and CDR2 SQIVND (reference sequence). The CDR3 sequence is 15 residues long. The V and J ends lost 9 bases and 0 bases respectively, with 14 bases between them. DNA of the CDR3: TGTGCCAGCCAAGGAGCAATGTCGAACACCGGGGAGCTGTTTTTT. Translation: CASQGAMSNTGELFF.

The chain has TRBV4-2 and TRBJ2-4; D is ambiguous. Per the germline V gene, CDR1 is LGHNA and CDR2 is YNFKEQ. The length of the CDR3 is 15 residues. Trimming stripped 3 bases from V and 2 bases from J, with 11 bases between. The CDR3 loop reads CASSQDGVSKNIQYF. The CDR3 DNA follows: TGTGCCAGCAGCCAGGATGGGGTGTCCAAAAACATTCAGTACTTC.

The chain uses TRBV2 and TRBJ2-7, with D possibly being TRBD1 (6 bases). The CDR3 runs 15 residues. CDR1 and CDR2 from the germline V gene are SNHLY and FYNNEI. Trimming stripped 2 bases from V and 3 bases from J, with 14 bases between. The CDR3 DNA reads TGTGCCAGCAGTGAACCGAGGGACACCAACTACGAGCAGTACTTC. Translated, it gives CASSEPRDTNYEQYF. The entire variable domain, with the rest obtained from reference TRBV2 and TRBJ2-7, is as follows: EPEVTQTPSHQVTQMGQEVILRCVPISNHLYFYWYRQILGQKVEFLVSFYNNEISEKSEIFDDQFSVERPDGSNFTLKIRSTKLEDSAMYFCASSEPRDTNYEQYFGPGTRLTVT.

In this sample, this clone turned up once. The V call is TRBV2, the J call TRBJ2-1; D might be TRBD2 (6 bases). Germline CDR1 and CDR2: SNHLY and FYNNEI. This CDR3 has 13 amino acids. V dropped 6 bases and J dropped 9 bases, with 15 bases sitting between them. CDR3 amino acids: CASSAGTGVEQFF. The CDR3 DNA reads as TGTGCCAGCAGCGCCGGGACGGGGGTTGAGCAGTTCTTC.

The chain couples TRBV30 to TRBJ1-5; TRBD1 agrees at 11 bases. With V trimmed by 4 bases and J by 7 bases, 9 bases remained unmatched. This CDR3 has 15 amino acids. The germline CDR1 and CDR2 sequences are GTSNPN and SVGIG (reference sequence). CDR3 coding DNA: TGTGCCTGGAATGGACAGGGGGCGACGGGGCAGCCCCAGCATTTT. Its translation: CAWNGQGATGQPQHF.

The J gene is TRBJ2-1, the V gene TRBV2; TRBD2 agrees at 10 bases. With V trimmed by 6 bases and J by 3 bases, 5 bases remained unmatched. The CDR3 is made up of 15 amino acids. CDR1 is SNHLY and CDR2 is FYNNEI in the germline V gene. CDR3: CASSLGTSVYNEQFF. Written as DNA, the CDR3 is TGTGCCAGCAGCCTGGGGACTAGCGTCTACAATGAGCAGTTCTTC.

This clone came up once. The rearrangement uses TRBV10-3 and TRBJ2-5; 10 bases agree with TRBD1. Trimming at V came to 8 bases and at J to 7 bases, leaving 13 bases not matched to a gene. Germline CDR1 reads ENHRY; CDR2 reads SYGVKD. This CDR3 contains 15 residues. The CDR3, as DNA: TGTGCCATCGATCCGGGACAGGGGTCGGCGAGGACCCAGTACTTC. Translated: CAIDPGQGSARTQYF.

The V call is TRBV5-4, the J call TRBJ1-1; no firm D call. This CDR3 comprises 12 residues. The germline V gene encodes CDR1 SGHNT and CDR2 YYREEE (reference sequence). V lost 2 bases to trimming and J lost 3 bases, with 5 bases between them. The CDR3 here is CASSFGDTEAFF. DNA of the CDR3: TGTGCCAGCAGCTTTGGCGACACTGAAGCTTTCTTT.

The CDR3 here is CASSLAGPSTDTQYF. The CDR3 DNA sequence: TGTGCCAGCAGCTTAGCGGGCCCAAGCACAGATACGCAGTATTTT. This chain connects TRBV7-2 to TRBJ2-3, with unresolved D. The CDR3 is made up of 15 amino acids. The ends were cut back, 0 bases at V and 0 bases at J, with 7 bases in the middle. CDR1 SGHTA and CDR2 FQGNSA come from the germline V gene. The full variable domain, in which reference TRBV7-2 and TRBJ2-3 provide the parts outside the CDR3, is GAGVSQSPSNKVTEKGKDVELRCDPISGHTALYWYRQSLGQGLEFLIYFQGNSAPDKSGLPSDRFSAERTGGSVSTLTIQRTQQEDSAVYLCASSLAGPSTDTQYFGPGTRLTVL.

The genes are TRBV7-8 and TRBJ2-7, with a tentative D call TRBD2 (5 bases). The CDR3 is made up of 16 amino acids. Germline-derived CDR1 and CDR2 are SGHVS and FQNEAQ. V dropped 2 bases and J dropped 1 base, with 15 bases sitting between them. The CDR3 loop is CASSLRVGSGSYEQYF. CDR3 nucleotide sequence: TGTGCCAGCAGCTTACGCGTGGGCTCGGGATCCTACGAGCAGTACTTC.

The genes are TRBV5-6 and TRBJ1-2, with 7 bases that match TRBD1. Germline V gene sequence: CDR1 SGHDT, CDR2 YYEEEE. With 4 bases clipped from V and 8 bases from J, the junction kept 14 bases outside the gene matches. This CDR3 has 15 residues. CDR3 region: CASSPGRSTGFGYTF. The CDR3 DNA sequence: TGTGCCAGCAGCCCCGGGCGCTCGACAGGGTTCGGCTACACCTTC.

This chain uses TRBV28 with TRBJ2-3, with D possibly TRBD1 on 6 matching bases. Looked up from germline, CDR1 is MDHEN and CDR2 is SYDVKM. This CDR3 spans 14 amino acids. Trimming removed 6 bases at V and 2 bases at J, with 12 bases between. DNA of the CDR3: TGTGCCAGCAGGGGGGCGGGTCTCACAGATACGCAGTATTTT. Translation gives CASRGAGLTDTQYF.

The rearrangement links TRBV6-5 to TRBJ1-3, with D possibly TRBD1 on 5 matching bases. The germline V gene encodes CDR1 MNHEY and CDR2 SVGAGI. The V end lost 0 bases, the J end lost 2 bases, and 8 bases lay between the germline ends. The CDR3 is 15 amino acids. CDR3 coding DNA: TGTGCCAGCAGTTACTCGATGGGGCCTGGAAACACCATATATTTT. This sequence encodes CASSYSMGPGNTIYF.

This clone has just one count. The rearrangement uses TRBV5-6 and TRBJ1-6, with D tentatively TRBD1 (6 bases). Trimming removed 3 bases at V and 5 bases at J, with 12 bases between. Germline CDR1 and CDR2: SGHDT and YYEEEE. This CDR3 is 15 amino acids long. The CDR3 DNA is TGTGCCAGCAGCTCTCCGACAGGCCATAATTCACCCCTCCACTTT. Translated, it gives CASSSPTGHNSPLHF.

The V gene is TRBV12-3 or TRBV12-4, the J gene TRBJ2-1, with a weak D call TRBD2 (5 bases). V was pared by 3 bases and J by 9 bases, with 12 bases between. This CDR3 is 13 amino acids long. The CDR3 DNA is TGTGCCAGCAGTTTTTTGAGGGTTGGTGAGCAGTTCTTC. Its protein product is CASSFLRVGEQFF.

The CDR3 spells CASSPTVNEQFF. CDR3 nucleotide sequence: TGTGCCAGCAGCCCCACAGTCAATGAGCAGTTCTTC. This chain joins TRBV7-9 and TRBJ2-1; no definite D call. The CDR3 is 12 amino acids. Germline CDR1 SEHNR, CDR2 FQNEAQ (reference sequence). V lost 5 bases to trimming and J lost 6 bases, with 8 bases between them.

This chain uses TRBV19 with TRBJ1-1; no definite D call. With 8 bases removed from V and 0 bases from J, the gap between germline ends came to 16 bases. Germline CDR1 is LNHDA and CDR2 is SQIVND (reference sequence). This CDR3 contains 15 residues. The CDR3 loop is CASLFRGRVNTEAFF. The CDR3 DNA sequence: TGTGCCAGTCTCTTCCGTGGGCGGGTGAACACTGAAGCTTTCTTT.

This sequence joins TRBV18 and TRBJ1-5; D unresolved. The CDR3 consists of 14 residues. CDR1 KGHSH and CDR2 LQKENI come from the germline V gene. Trimming took 2 bases from V and 3 from J, leaving 8 bases between them. For the CDR3, the DNA is TGTGCCAGCTCACCATTAGTAACCAATCAGCCCCAGCATTTT. Translating it yields CASSPLVTNQPQHF. Full variable domain (missing parts from reference TRBV18 and TRBJ1-5): NAGVMQNPRHLVRRRGQEARLRCSPMKGHSHVYWYRQLPEEGLKFMVYLQKENIIDESGMPKERFSAEFPKEGPSILRIQQVVRGDSAAYFCASSPLVTNQPQHFGDGTRLSIL.